This TCR beta chain is from a study of blood T cell repertoires in COVID-19. Sequencing used immunoSEQ multiplex PCR; TCRdb keeps in-frame clones, though not all of them. The sample includes 180,000 or so clones, roughly 90% of them seen just once. CDR3 length: 14 amino acids. Germline assignment: CDR1 SGDLS and CDR2 YYNGEE. Trimming cost V 0 bases and J 3 bases, with 9 bases left between them. The table lists this clone with a few counts. Sequencing input: peripheral blood. V and J are TRBV9 and TRBJ1-2, with unresolved D. This TCR was sampled from a man between 50 and 59 years old with acute or convalescent COVID-19. The CDR3 nucleotides read TGTGCCAGCAGCGTAGATCGGGGTGACTATGGCTACACCTTC. Its protein is CASSVDRGDYGYTF.